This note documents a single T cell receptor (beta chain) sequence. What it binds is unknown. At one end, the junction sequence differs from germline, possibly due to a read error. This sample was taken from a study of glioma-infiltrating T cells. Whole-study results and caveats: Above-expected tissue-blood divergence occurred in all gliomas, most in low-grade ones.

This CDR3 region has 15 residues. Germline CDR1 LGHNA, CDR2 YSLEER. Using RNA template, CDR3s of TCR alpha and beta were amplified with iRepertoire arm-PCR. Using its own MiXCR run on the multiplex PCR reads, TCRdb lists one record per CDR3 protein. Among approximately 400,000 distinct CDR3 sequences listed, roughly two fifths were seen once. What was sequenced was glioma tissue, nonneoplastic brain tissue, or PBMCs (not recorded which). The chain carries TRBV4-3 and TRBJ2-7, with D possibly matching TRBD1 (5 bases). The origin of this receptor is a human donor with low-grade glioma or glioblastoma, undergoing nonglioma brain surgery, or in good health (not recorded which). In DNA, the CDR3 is TGCGTCAGCAGCCCCCCGGGCAGGGTAGCCTACGAGCAGTACTTC. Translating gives CVSSPPGRVAYEQYF.